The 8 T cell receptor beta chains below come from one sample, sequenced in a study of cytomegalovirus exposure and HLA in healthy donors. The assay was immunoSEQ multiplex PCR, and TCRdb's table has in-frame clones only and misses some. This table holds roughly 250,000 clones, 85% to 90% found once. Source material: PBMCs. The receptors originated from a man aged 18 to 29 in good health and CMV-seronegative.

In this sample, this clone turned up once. The CDR3 DNA sequence: TGTGCCAGCAGCCCCCCCGGGACTACGAACACCGGGGAGCTGTTTTTT. Encoded protein: CASSPPGTTNTGELFF. This chain connects TRBV7-3 to TRBJ2-2, with 7 nucleotides matching TRBD2. The CDR3 extends over 16 amino acids. V lost 5 bases, J lost 0 bases, and 6 bases stayed unmatched. Germline CDR1 is SGHTA and CDR2 is FQGTGA.

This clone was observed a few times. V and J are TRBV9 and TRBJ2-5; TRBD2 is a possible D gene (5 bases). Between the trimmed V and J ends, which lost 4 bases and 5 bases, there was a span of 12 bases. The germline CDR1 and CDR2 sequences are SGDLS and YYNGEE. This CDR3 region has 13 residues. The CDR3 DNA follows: TGTGCCAGCAGCCCAATACCGGGGGAGACCCAGTACTTC. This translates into CASSPIPGETQYF.

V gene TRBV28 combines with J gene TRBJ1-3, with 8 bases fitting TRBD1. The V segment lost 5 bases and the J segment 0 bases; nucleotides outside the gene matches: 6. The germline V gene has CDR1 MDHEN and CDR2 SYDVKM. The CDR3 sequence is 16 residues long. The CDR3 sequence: CASSLSGGYSGNTIYF. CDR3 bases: TGTGCCAGCAGTCTATCAGGGGGCTACTCTGGAAACACCATATATTTT.

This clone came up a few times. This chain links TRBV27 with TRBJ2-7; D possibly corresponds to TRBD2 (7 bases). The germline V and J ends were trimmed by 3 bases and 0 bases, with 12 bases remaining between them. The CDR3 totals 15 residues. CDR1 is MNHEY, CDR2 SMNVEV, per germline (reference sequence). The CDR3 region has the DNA TGTGCCAGCAGTTTGTCGGGGGGCCCCTCCTACGAGCAGTACTTC. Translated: CASSLSGGPSYEQYF.

The CDR3 sequence is CASSYSMGLSTEAFF. In DNA, the CDR3 is TGTGCCAGCAGTTACTCGATGGGCCTCTCGACTGAAGCTTTCTTT. V and J are TRBV6-5 and TRBJ1-1; D gene uncertain. The length of the CDR3 is 15 residues. Germline CDR1 reads MNHEY; CDR2 reads SVGAGI. V lost 0 bases, J lost 5 bases, and 13 bases lay in between.

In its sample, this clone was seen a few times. The CDR3, as DNA: TGTGCCAGCAGTTTATTGGGGGGTACCCTCCACTTT. It codes for CASSLLGGTLHF. The genes are TRBV27 and TRBJ1-6, with D possibly matching TRBD1 (5 bases). This CDR3 contains 12 residues. CDR1 MNHEY and CDR2 SMNVEV come from the germline V gene (reference sequence). The ends were cut back, 1 base at V and 14 bases at J, with 9 bases in the middle.

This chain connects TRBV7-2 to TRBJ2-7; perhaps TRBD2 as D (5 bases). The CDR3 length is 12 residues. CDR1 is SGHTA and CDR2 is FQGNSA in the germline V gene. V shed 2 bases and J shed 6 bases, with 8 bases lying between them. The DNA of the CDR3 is TGTGCCAGCAGCTTAAGAGGGTCCGAGCAGTACTTC. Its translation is CASSLRGSEQYF.

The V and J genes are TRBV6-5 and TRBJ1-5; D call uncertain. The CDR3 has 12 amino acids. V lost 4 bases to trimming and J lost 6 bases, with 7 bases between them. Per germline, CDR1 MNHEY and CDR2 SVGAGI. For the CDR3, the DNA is TGTGCCAGCAGTTTCGCGGGTCAGCCCCAGCATTTT. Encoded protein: CASSFAGQPQHF.